The present entry profiles one TCR beta chain with its context. This sample is drawn from a study of blood T cell repertoires in COVID-19. The wider study: The United States, Italy and Spain supplied acute and convalescent COVID-19 samples.

Germline-derived CDR1 and CDR2 are LNHDA and SQIVND (reference sequence). The CDR3 has 15 amino acids. Trimming left V 3 bases short and J 1 base short, with 11 bases between. Here immunoSEQ multiplex PCR was the method, and the copy in TCRdb shows in-frame clones only, minus some. The sample includes more than 95,000 clones, 70% to 90% of them seen just once. The clonotype originates from a human donor in a cohort sampled during active COVID-19. The sample consisted of peripheral blood. The J gene is TRBJ2-3, the V gene TRBV19; no reliable D call. CDR3 nucleotides: TGTGCCAGTAGTATCGAGAAGATCCGCACAGATACGCAGTATTTT. This gives the protein CASSIEKIRTDTQYF.